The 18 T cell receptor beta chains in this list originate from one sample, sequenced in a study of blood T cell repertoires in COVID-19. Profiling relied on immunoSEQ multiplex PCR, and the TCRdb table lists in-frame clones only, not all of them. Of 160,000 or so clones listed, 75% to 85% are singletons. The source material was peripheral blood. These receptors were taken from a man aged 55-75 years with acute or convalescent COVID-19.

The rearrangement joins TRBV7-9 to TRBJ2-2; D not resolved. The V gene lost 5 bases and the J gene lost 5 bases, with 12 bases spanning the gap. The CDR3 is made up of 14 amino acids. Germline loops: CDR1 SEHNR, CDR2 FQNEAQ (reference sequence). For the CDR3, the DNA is TGTGCCAGCAGCCCCAAAGCCACTACCGGGGAGCTGTTTTTT. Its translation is CASSPKATTGELFF. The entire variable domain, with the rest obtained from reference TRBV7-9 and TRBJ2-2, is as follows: DTGVSQNPRHKITKRGQNVTFRCDPISEHNRLYWYRQTLGQGPEFLTYFQNEAQLEKSRLLSDRFSAERPKGSFSTLEIQRTEQGDSAMYLCASSPKATTGELFFGEGSRLTVL.

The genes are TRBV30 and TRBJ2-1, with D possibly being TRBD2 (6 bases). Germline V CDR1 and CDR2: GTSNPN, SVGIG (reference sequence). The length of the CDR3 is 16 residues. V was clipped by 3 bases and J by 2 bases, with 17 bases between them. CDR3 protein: CAWRARRDSAYNEQFF. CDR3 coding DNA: TGTGCCTGGAGAGCACGGCGGGACTCCGCCTACAATGAGCAGTTCTTC.

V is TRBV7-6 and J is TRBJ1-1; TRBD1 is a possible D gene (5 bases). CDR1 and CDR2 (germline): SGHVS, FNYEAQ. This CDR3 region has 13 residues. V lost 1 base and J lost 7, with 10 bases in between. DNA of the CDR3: TGTGCCAGCAGCTTAGACAGGTCTTTTGAAGCTTTCTTT. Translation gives CASSLDRSFEAFF.

The DNA for the CDR3 is TGTGCCAGCGGGCGGGGGAAAGGGAACACTGAAGCTTTCTTT. Protein sequence: CASGRGKGNTEAFF. The rearrangement links TRBV27 to TRBJ1-1, with a possible D match to TRBD1 (5 bases). CDR3 length: 14 residues. V lost 8 bases and J lost 1, with 14 bases in between. The germline gives CDR1 MNHEY, CDR2 SMNVEV (reference sequence).

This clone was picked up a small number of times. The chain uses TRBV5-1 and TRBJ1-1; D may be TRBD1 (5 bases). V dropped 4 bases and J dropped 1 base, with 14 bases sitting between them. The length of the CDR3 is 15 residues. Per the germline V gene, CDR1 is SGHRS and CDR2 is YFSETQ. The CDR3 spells CASSPTQGGNTEAFF. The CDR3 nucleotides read TGCGCCAGCAGCCCCACTCAGGGAGGGAACACTGAAGCTTTCTTT. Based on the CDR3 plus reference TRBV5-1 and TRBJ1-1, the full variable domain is KAGVTQTPRYLIKTRGQQVTLSCSPISGHRSVSWYQQTPGQGLQFLFEYFSETQRNKGNFPGRFSGRQFSNSRSEMNVSTLELGDSALYLCASSPTQGGNTEAFFGQGTRLTVV.

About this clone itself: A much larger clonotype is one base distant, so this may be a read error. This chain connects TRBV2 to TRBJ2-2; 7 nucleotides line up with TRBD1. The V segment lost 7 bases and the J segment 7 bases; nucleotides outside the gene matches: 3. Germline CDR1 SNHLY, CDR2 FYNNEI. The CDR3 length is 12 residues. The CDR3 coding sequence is TGTGCCAGCAATCGGGACAGCGGGGAGCTGTTTTTT. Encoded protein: CASNRDSGELFF.

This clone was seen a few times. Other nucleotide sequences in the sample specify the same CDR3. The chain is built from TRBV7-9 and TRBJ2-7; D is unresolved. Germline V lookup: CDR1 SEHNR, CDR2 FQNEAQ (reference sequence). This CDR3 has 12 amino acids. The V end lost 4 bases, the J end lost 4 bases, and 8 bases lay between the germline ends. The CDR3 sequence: CASSSVVYEQYF. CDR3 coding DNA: TGTGCCAGCAGCTCGGTCGTGTACGAGCAGTACTTC.

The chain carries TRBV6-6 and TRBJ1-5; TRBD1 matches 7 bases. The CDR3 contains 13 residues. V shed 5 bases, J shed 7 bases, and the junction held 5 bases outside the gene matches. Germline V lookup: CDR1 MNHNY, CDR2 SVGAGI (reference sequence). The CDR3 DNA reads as TGTGCCAGCAGTCAGGGGGAAGGACAGCCCCAGCATTTT. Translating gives CASSQGEGQPQHF.

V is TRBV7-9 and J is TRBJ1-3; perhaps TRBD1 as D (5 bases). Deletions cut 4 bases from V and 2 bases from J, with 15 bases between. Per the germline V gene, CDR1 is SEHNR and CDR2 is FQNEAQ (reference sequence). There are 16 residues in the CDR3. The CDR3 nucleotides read TGTGCCAGCAGCTCCTCGGCCAGGGTAACTGGAAACACCATATATTTT. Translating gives CASSSSARVTGNTIYF.

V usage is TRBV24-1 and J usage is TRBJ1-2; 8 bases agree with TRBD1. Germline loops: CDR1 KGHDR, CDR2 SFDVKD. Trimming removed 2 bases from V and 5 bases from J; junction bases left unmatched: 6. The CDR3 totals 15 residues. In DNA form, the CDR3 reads TGTGCCACCAGTGATTCCGGGACAGGTGTTTATGGCTACACCTTC. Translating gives CATSDSGTGVYGYTF.

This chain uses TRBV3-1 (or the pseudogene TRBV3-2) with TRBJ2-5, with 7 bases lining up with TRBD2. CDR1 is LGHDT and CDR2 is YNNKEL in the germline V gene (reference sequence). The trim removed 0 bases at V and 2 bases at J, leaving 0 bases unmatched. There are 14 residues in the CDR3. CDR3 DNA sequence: TGTGCCAGCAGCCAAGAGGGGGGGCAAGAGACCCAGTACTTC. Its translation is CASSQEGGQETQYF.

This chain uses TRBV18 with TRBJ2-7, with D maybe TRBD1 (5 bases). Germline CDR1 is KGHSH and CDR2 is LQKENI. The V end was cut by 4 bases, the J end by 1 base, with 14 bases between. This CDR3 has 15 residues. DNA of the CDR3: TGTGCCAGCTCACGGGGCTCAACTGGTTCCTACGAGCAGTACTTC. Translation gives CASSRGSTGSYEQYF.

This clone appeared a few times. The CDR3 loop reads CASSEGPTDYGYTF. CDR3 bases: TGTGCCAGCAGTGAAGGCCCCACAGACTATGGCTACACCTTC. The chain carries TRBV6-1 and TRBJ1-2; D remains ambiguous. Germline V lookup: CDR1 MNHNS, CDR2 SASEGT. The CDR3 spans 14 residues. V lost 1 base and J lost 3, with 9 bases in between.

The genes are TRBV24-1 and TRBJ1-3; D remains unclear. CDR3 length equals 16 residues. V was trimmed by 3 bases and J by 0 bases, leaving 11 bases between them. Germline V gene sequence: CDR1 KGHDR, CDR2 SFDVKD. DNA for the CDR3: TGTGCCACCAGTGATCAAAACAGTGTCTCTGGAAACACCATATATTTT. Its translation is CATSDQNSVSGNTIYF.

CDR3 in amino acids: CASSSSGLSGGGEQYF. As DNA, the CDR3 is TGTGCCAGCAGTTCTAGTGGACTAAGCGGGGGTGGAGAGCAGTACTTC. The chain is built from TRBV28 and TRBJ2-7; the match to TRBD2 covers 8 bases. This CDR3 region has 16 residues. After removal of 4 bases from V and 7 bases from J, the junction contained 15 bases not matched to a gene. Germline assignment: CDR1 MDHEN and CDR2 SYDVKM.

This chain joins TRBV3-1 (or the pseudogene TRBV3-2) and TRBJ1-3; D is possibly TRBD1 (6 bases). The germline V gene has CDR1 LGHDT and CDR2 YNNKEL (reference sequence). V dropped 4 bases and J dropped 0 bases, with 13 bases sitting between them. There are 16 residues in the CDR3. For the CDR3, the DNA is TGTGCCAGCAGCCCGCGTCGGACAGTCTCTGGAAACACCATATATTTT. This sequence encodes CASSPRRTVSGNTIYF.

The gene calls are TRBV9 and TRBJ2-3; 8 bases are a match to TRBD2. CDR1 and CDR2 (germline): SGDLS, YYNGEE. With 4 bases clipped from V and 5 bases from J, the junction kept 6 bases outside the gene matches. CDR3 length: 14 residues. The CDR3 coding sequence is TGTGCCAGCAGCTTTAGCGGGGACGGAGATACGCAGTATTTT. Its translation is CASSFSGDGDTQYF.

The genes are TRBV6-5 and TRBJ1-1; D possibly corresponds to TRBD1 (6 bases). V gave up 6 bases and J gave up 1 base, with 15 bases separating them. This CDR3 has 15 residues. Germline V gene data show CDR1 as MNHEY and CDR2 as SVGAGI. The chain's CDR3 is CASRTGSYGNTEAFF. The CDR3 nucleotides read TGTGCCAGCAGAACAGGGTCTTACGGGAACACTGAAGCTTTCTTT.